This T cell receptor beta chain stems from a study of T-cell reconstitution after alpha-beta-depleted transplantation in children. The TCRbeta library incorporated unique molecular identifiers. Each CDR3 protein gets one entry after TCRdb re-called the PCR reads with MiXCR. The sample contains 150,000 to 200,000 distinct CDR3 sequences, over 5.5% of which appear only once. This CDR3 region has 14 residues. V dropped 5 bases and J dropped 12; count of bases not matched to a gene: 11. Germline V gene sequence: CDR1 DFQATT, CDR2 SNEGSKA (reference sequence). This clonotype was seen repeatedly, ten times or more.

The rearrangement uses TRBV20-1 and TRBJ1-6, with 9 nucleotides matching TRBD1. Source: PBMCs from the stem cell graft donor, taken from the stem cell graft. The clonotype comes from a human donor who donated a stem cell graft to a child with Wiskott-Aldrich syndrome. The CDR3 region is CSAATGGRFRPLHF. In DNA form, the CDR3 reads TGCAGTGCTGCGACAGGGGGGAGGTTTAGACCCCTCCACTTT.